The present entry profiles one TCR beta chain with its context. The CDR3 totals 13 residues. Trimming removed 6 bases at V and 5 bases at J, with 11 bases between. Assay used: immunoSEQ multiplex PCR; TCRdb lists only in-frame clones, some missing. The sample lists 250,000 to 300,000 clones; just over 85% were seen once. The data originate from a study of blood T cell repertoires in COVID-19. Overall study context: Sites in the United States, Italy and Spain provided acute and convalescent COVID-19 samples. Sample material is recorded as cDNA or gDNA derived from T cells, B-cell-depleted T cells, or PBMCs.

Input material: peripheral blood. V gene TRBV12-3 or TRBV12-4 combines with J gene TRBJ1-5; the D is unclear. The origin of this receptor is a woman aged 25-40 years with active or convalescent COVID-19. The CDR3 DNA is TGTGCCAGCAGCCCCCTCGGGGATCAGCCCCAGCATTTT. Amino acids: CASSPLGDQPQHF.